This TCR beta chain was captured by sequencing in a study of neoadjuvant anti-PD-1 for oral cavity cancer. Across the study: Nivolumab at 3 mg/kg was mostly given biweekly, three to four doses, pre-surgery.

Concerning this clone itself: What it binds is unknown.

Study-wide findings and caveats: TCR analyses covered only three patients per response group. Non-responders to neoadjuvant nivolumab had significantly more clonal PBMC T cells than responders.

Profiled with immunoSEQ multiplex PCR; TCRdb holds only in-frame clones, not every one. This table holds roughly 60,000 clones, more than 65% found once. Patients had HPV-negative, locally advanced oral cavity squamous cell carcinoma. The source is a person aged 35-79 years with oral cavity squamous cell carcinoma. The sample consisted of PBMCs, taken before nivolumab (anti-PD-1) treatment.

CDR3 protein: CASSFLDREEDGYTF. CDR3 DNA sequence: TGTGCCAGCAGTTTTTTGGACAGGGAGGAGGATGGCTACACCTTC. The V gene is TRBV28, the J gene TRBJ1-2; 8 nucleotides agree with TRBD1. Per the germline V gene, CDR1 is MDHEN and CDR2 is SYDVKM. With V trimmed by 3 bases and J by 6 bases, 9 bases remained unmatched. There are 15 residues in the CDR3.